The rows below give T cell receptor beta chains drawn from one sample of a study of cytomegalovirus exposure and HLA in healthy donors. The assay was immunoSEQ multiplex PCR, and TCRdb's table has in-frame clones only and misses some. The repertoire consists of about 230,000 clones, with 80% to 90% occurring once and the leading ten covering 0.24%. The sequencing input was PBMCs. All receptors come from a girl aged 2-10 years in good health and CMV-seronegative. CDR3s include the opening cysteine and the closing phenylalanine or tryptophan. D genes are given only for firm matches. Not all rows give a size; the values are once, few, many and, for expanded clones, a class.

V: TRBV6-5; size: .; J: TRBJ2-7; D: TRBD2; DNA: TGTGCCACCCTGCCTAGCGGGAGAAACGAGCAGTACTTC; CDR3: CATLPSGRNEQYF
V: TRBV5-1; size: .; J: TRBJ2-3; D: .; DNA: TGCGCCAGCAGCTTGGTGGGGACTAGCACAGATACGCAGTATTTT; CDR3: CASSLVGTSTDTQYF
V: TRBV19; size: .; J: TRBJ2-3; D: TRBD1; DNA: TGTGCCAGTACCGCGGACAGGGGGCGGTATACGCAGTATTTT; CDR3: CASTADRGRYTQYF
V: TRBV5-1; size: .; J: TRBJ2-7; D: .; DNA: TGCGCCAGCAGCTTGGTGGGTGTGAGCGGAGGACCAGCCTACGAGCAGTACTTC; CDR3: CASSLVGVSGGPAYEQYF
V: TRBV7-8; size: .; J: TRBJ2-1; D: TRBD2; DNA: TGTGCCAGCAGCTTAGAGGTTCTAGCGGGGATATCCTACAATGAGCAGTTCTTC; CDR3: CASSLEVLAGISYNEQFF
V: TRBV7-6; size: .; J: TRBJ1-5; D: .; DNA: TGTGCCAGCAGCTATTACAGCGGTAGGGAGCCCCAGCATTTT; CDR3: CASSYYSGREPQHF
V: TRBV7-8; size: .; J: TRBJ1-5; D: .; DNA: TGTGCCAGCAGCTTAATTCCAGGGTCGAGCAATCAGCCCCAGCATTTT; CDR3: CASSLIPGSSNQPQHF
V: TRBV18; size: .; J: TRBJ1-5; D: TRBD1; DNA: TGTGCCAGCTCCCCTGCTCCAGGGACAGAGCCCCAGCATTTT; CDR3: CASSPAPGTEPQHF
V: TRBV6-5; size: .; J: TRBJ2-3; D: .; DNA: TGTGCCAGCAGTCATCAGAAAGATACGCAGTATTTT; CDR3: CASSHQKDTQYF
V: TRBV6-6; size: .; J: TRBJ1-5; D: .; DNA: TGTGCCAGCAGTTACTCGTCCGATAGACAGCCCCAGCATTTT; CDR3: CASSYSSDRQPQHF
V: TRBV11-2; size: .; J: TRBJ1-1; D: .; DNA: TGTGCCAGCAGCATCCGGGGGGTAACTAACACTGAAGCTTTCTTT; CDR3: CASSIRGVTNTEAFF
V: TRBV9; size: .; J: TRBJ1-1; D: TRBD1; DNA: TGTGCCAGCAGCGTAGAGGGGGCAGGGAAAGCTTTCTTT; CDR3: CASSVEGAGKAFF
V: TRBV7-6; size: .; J: TRBJ1-1; D: TRBD1; DNA: TGTGCCAGCAGCCCAATCACCGCCCCGGGACAGGGCCTAATGAACACTGAAGCTTTCTTT; CDR3: CASSPITAPGQGLMNTEAFF
V: TRBV7-9; size: .; J: TRBJ2-7; D: TRBD1; DNA: TGTGCCAGCAGCCCGCGACAGGGTTACGAGCAGTACTTC; CDR3: CASSPRQGYEQYF
V: TRBV7-8; size: .; J: TRBJ2-2; D: .; DNA: TGTGCCAGCAGCCCTCACATTGGCACCGGGGAGCTGTTTTTT; CDR3: CASSPHIGTGELFF
V: TRBV6-6; size: .; J: TRBJ1-3; D: .; DNA: TGTGCCAGCAGATCCACAGGAAACACCATATATTTT; CDR3: CASRSTGNTIYF
V: TRBV7-9; size: .; J: TRBJ2-5; D: TRBD1; DNA: TGTGCCAGCAGTCGTTGGACAGGTTTACAAGAGACCCAGTACTTC; CDR3: CASSRWTGLQETQYF
V: TRBV11-2; size: .; J: TRBJ2-2; D: .; DNA: TGTGCCAGCAGCTTGGGGCAGCCCACCGGGGAGCTGTTTTTT; CDR3: CASSLGQPTGELFF
V: TRBV5-1; size: .; J: TRBJ2-1; D: TRBD2; DNA: TGCGCCAGCAGCTATCTAGCGGGGGGGCCCGTTGAGCAGTTCTTC; CDR3: CASSYLAGGPVEQFF
V: TRBV18; size: .; J: TRBJ1-4; D: .; DNA: TGTGCCAGCTCACCATCACAGGGAAGGGAAAAACTGTTTTTT; CDR3: CASSPSQGREKLFF
V: TRBV19; size: once; J: TRBJ1-5; D: .; DNA: TGTGCCAGTAGGAAGGACAGATCTAGCAATCAGCCCCAGCATTTT; CDR3: CASRKDRSSNQPQHF
V: TRBV9; size: .; J: TRBJ2-5; D: .; DNA: TGTGCCAGCAGCGCCTCGATGAGGGAGACCCAGTACTTC; CDR3: CASSASMRETQYF
V: TRBV6-1; size: .; J: TRBJ2-7; D: TRBD2; DNA: TGTGCCACTCAGCGGGAGGGGTCCTACGAGCAGTACTTC; CDR3: CATQREGSYEQYF
V: TRBV19; size: once; J: TRBJ2-7; D: TRBD2; DNA: TGTGCCAGTAGTATAACGGGGGAGGGATACGAGCAGTACTTC; CDR3: CASSITGEGYEQYF
V: TRBV6-5; size: .; J: TRBJ2-7; D: .; DNA: TGTGCCAGCAGTTACTCTAGAGACAATTACGAGCAGTACTTC; CDR3: CASSYSRDNYEQYF
V: TRBV25-1; size: .; J: TRBJ1-6; D: .; DNA: TGTGCCAGCAGTGAATTTTACAGGAGCTCCTATAATTCACCCCTCCACTTT; CDR3: CASSEFYRSSYNSPLHF
V: TRBV5-4; size: once; J: TRBJ2-3; D: .; DNA: TGTGCCAGCAGCTTGGAGGAGGGAGATACGCAGTATTTT; CDR3: CASSLEEGDTQYF
V: TRBV6-5; size: .; J: TRBJ1-6; D: .; DNA: TGTGCCAGCAGCCGGGACACCAACTATAATTCACCCCTCCACTTT; CDR3: CASSRDTNYNSPLHF
V: TRBV13; size: .; J: TRBJ1-1; D: TRBD1; DNA: TGTGCCAGCAGCATGGTAGACAGGGGCGCCGGTCGAGCTTTCTTT; CDR3: CASSMVDRGAGRAFF
V: TRBV29-1; size: .; J: TRBJ1-3; D: .; DNA: TGCAGCGTTGTAGGAGGGACGTCTGGAAACACCATATATTTT; CDR3: CSVVGGTSGNTIYF
V: TRBV25-1; size: .; J: TRBJ1-1; D: TRBD1; DNA: TGTGCCATCTCGACAGGGGGGAACACTGAAGCTTTCTTT; CDR3: CAISTGGNTEAFF
V: TRBV4-1; size: .; J: TRBJ2-7; D: TRBD2; DNA: TGCGCCAGCAGCCAAGATAGGCTAGCGGGGAGCTACGAGCAGTACTTC; CDR3: CASSQDRLAGSYEQYF
V: TRBV18; size: .; J: TRBJ2-7; D: TRBD1; DNA: TGTGCCAGCTCACCTCCGCGACAGGGGGGGAAGGAGCAGTACTTC; CDR3: CASSPPRQGGKEQYF
V: TRBV6-5; size: .; J: TRBJ1-1; D: TRBD1; DNA: TGTGCCAGCAGTTCGCAGGGGGCCTTGGCTGAAGCTTTCTTT; CDR3: CASSSQGALAEAFF
V: TRBV9; size: .; J: TRBJ2-1; D: .; DNA: TGTGCCAGCAGCGTAAAGCCGACTAGGGACAATGAGCAGTTCTTC; CDR3: CASSVKPTRDNEQFF
V: TRBV29-1; size: .; J: TRBJ1-1; D: TRBD1; DNA: TGCAGCGTTCTACAGGGGGCGAACACTGAAGCTTTCTTT; CDR3: CSVLQGANTEAFF
V: TRBV18; size: .; J: TRBJ2-1; D: TRBD2; DNA: TGTGCCAGCCAGTGGACTAGCGGGAGTTTGGGCGAGCAGTTCTTC; CDR3: CASQWTSGSLGEQFF
V: TRBV2; size: .; J: TRBJ2-7; D: .; DNA: TGTGCCAGCACCCCCTTCCGCGAGCAGTACTTC; CDR3: CASTPFREQYF
V: TRBV5-1; size: .; J: TRBJ2-7; D: TRBD2; DNA: TGCGCCAGCAGCCTAGGACTAGTTGACGAGCAGTACTTC; CDR3: CASSLGLVDEQYF
V: TRBV28; size: few; J: TRBJ2-2; D: TRBD1; DNA: TGTGCCAGCAGTACAGGGGCAGGCGGGGAGCTGTTTTTT; CDR3: CASSTGAGGELFF
V: TRBV11-2; size: once; J: TRBJ1-2; D: .; DNA: TGTGCCAGCAGCTTAGATGGTAGCGACTATGGCTACACCTTC; CDR3: CASSLDGSDYGYTF
V: TRBV21-1; size: .; J: TRBJ2-1; D: .; DNA: TGTGCCAGCAGCAAACAATTAACCAGGTGCTCCTACAATGAGCAGTTCTTC; CDR3: CASSKQLTRCSYNEQFF
V: TRBV29-1; size: once; J: TRBJ1-2; D: .; DNA: TGCAGCGTTGTGGAGGGGCCCTATGGCTACACCTTC; CDR3: CSVVEGPYGYTF